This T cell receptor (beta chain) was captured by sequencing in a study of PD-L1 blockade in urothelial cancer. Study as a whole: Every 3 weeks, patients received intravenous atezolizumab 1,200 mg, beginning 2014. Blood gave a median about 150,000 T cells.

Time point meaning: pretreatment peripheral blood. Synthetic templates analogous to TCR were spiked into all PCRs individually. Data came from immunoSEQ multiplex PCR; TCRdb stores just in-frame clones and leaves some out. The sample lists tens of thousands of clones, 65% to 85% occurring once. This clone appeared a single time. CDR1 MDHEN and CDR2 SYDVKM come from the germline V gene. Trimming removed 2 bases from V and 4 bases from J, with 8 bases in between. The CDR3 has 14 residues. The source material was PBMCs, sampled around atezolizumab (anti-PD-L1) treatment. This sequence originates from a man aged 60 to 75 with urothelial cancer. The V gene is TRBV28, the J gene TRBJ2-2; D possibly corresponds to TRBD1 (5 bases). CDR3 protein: CASSLRRGTGELFF. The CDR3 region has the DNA TGTGCCAGCAGTTTAAGAAGGGGCACCGGGGAGCTGTTTTTT. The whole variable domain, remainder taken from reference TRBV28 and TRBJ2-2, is DVKVTQSSRYLVKRTGEKVFLECVQDMDHENMFWYRQDPGLGLRLIYFSYDVKMKEKGDIPEGYSVSREKKERFSLILESASTNQTSMYLCASSLRRGTGELFFGEGSRLTVL.